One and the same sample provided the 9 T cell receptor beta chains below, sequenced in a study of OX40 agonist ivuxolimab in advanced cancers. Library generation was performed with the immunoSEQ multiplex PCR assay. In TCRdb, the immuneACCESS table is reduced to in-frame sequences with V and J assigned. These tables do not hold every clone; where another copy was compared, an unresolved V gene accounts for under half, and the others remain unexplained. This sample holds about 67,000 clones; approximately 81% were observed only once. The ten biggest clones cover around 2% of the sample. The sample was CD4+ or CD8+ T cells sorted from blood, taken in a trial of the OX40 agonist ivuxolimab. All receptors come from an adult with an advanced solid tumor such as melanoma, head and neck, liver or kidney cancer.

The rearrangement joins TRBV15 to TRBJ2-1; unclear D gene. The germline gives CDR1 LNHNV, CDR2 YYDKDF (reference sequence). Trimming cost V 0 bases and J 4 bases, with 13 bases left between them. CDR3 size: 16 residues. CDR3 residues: CATSRDRVTGYNEQFF. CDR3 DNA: TGTGCCACCAGCAGAGATAGGGTGACCGGGTACAATGAGCAGTTCTTC. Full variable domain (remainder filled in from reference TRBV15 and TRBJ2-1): DAMVIQNPRYQVTQFGKPVTLSCSQTLNHNVMYWYQQKSSQAPKLLFHYYDKDFNNEADTPDNFQSRRPNTSFCFLDIRSPGLGDTAMYLCATSRDRVTGYNEQFFGPGTRLTVL.

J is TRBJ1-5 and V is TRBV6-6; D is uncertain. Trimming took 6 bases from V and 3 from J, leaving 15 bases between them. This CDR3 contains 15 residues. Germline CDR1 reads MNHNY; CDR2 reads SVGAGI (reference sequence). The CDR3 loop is CASSRRTVDNQPQHF. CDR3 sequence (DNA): TGTGCCAGCAGCCGTAGGACGGTAGACAATCAGCCCCAGCATTTT.

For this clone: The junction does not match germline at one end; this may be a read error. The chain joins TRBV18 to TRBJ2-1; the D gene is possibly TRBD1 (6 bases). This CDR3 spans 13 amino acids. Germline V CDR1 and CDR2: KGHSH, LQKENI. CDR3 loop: CASSSQGYSEQFF. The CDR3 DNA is TGTGCCAGCTCGTCACAGGGATACAGTGAGCAGTTCTTC.

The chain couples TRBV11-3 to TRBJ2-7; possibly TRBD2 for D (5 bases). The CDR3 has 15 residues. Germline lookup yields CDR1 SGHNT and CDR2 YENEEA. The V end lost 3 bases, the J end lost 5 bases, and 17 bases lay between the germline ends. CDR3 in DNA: TGTGCCAGCAGCTTTGGATACCTGGACGGGAACGAGCAGTACTTC. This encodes CASSFGYLDGNEQYF.

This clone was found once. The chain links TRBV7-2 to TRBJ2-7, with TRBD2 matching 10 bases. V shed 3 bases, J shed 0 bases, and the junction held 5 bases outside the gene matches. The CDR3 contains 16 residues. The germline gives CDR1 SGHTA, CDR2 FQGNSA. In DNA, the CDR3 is TGTGCCAGCAGCTTGGGGACTAGCGCCTACTCCTACGAGCAGTACTTC. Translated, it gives CASSLGTSAYSYEQYF. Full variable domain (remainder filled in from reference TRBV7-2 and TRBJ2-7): GAGVSQSPSNKVTEKGKDVELRCDPISGHTALYWYRQSLGQGLEFLIYFQGNSAPDKSGLPSDRFSAERTGGSVSTLTIQRTQQEDSAVYLCASSLGTSAYSYEQYFGPGTRLTVT.

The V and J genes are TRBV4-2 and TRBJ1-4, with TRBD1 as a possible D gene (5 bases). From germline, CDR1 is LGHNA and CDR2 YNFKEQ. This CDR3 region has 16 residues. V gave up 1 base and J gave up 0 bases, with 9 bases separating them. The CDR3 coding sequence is TGTGCCAGCAGCCAAGGGGCAGGGTCAACTAATGAAAAACTGTTTTTT. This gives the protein CASSQGAGSTNEKLFF.

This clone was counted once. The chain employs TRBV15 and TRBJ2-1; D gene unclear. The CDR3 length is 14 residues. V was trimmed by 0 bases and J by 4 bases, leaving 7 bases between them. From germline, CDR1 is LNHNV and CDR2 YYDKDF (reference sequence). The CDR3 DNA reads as TGTGCCACCAGCAGAGAGGACGGTTACAATGAGCAGTTCTTC. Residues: CATSREDGYNEQFF.

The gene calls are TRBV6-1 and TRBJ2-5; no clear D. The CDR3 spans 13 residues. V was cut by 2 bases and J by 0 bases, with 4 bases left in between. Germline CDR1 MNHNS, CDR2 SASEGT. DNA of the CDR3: TGTGCCAGCAGTGAAACGTACCAAGAGACCCAGTACTTC. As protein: CASSETYQETQYF.

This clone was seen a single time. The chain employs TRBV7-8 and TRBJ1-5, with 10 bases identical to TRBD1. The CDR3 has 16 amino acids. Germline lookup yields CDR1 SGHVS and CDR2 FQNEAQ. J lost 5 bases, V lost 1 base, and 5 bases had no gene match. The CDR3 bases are TGTGCCAGCAGCTTAGGGGGGACAGGGGCCGATCAGCCCCAGCATTTT. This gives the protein CASSLGGTGADQPQHF.